What follows describes a single TCR beta chain. Treatment specified: around 19 received Ad26.COV2.S at low or high dose, single or two shots; a few received placebo; per-sample allocation not given. The study sampled participants on day 63 after the first vaccine or placebo injection. An adult donor aged 18-55 years was enrolled in Boston. The protocol was immunoSEQ multiplex PCR, while the TCRdb copy is restricted to in-frame clones and leaves out a portion. The table has roughly 500,000 clones, around nine tenths seen once. The sample belongs to a study of Ad26.COV2.S vaccination and SARS-CoV-2 variants. Sequenced here: peripheral blood, sampled in a trial of Ad26.COV2.S vaccine versus placebo. This receptor was obtained from a person between 18 and 65 years old who received the Ad26.COV2.S COVID-19 vaccine or a placebo.

The CDR3, as DNA: TGTGCCAGCAGTCAACAGGGTAGCAATCAGCCCCAGCATTTT. Translating it yields CASSQQGSNQPQHF. The chain joins TRBV6-6 to TRBJ1-5, with D perhaps TRBD1 (6 bases). Germline V lookup: CDR1 MNHNY, CDR2 SVGAGI (reference sequence). The V and J ends lost 5 bases and 0 bases respectively, with 8 bases between them. The CDR3 has 14 residues.